The rows below give T cell receptor beta chains drawn from one sample of a study. TCRdb reprocessed the 5' RACE reads via MiXCR and lists one record per CDR3 protein. Of about 32,000 distinct CDR3 sequences listed, 20% to 30% are singletons. The sample was tumor-infiltrating Tregs sorted from the breast tumor. The source is a female donor with breast cancer. The CDR3 runs from the conserved cysteine through the conserved F or W. The order of the fields is clone size, V gene, D gene, J gene, CDR3 DNA, CDR3 protein. The D gene is left open where the match is weak. Size is omitted from some rows. Given values are once, few, many or a class for expanded clones.

many	TRBV6-6	TRBD2	TRBJ2-1	TGTGCCAGCAGTTACTGGGCGGGAGCCTCCTACAATGAGCAGTTCTTC	CASSYWAGASYNEQFF
.	TRBV5-1	.	TRBJ1-1	TGCGCCAGCAGCTTTGGCATAAACACTAAAGCTTTTTTT	CASSFGINTKAFF
.	TRBV6-6	TRBD2	TRBJ2-1	TGTGCCACCCTAGTACTAGCGGGGCACAATGGGCAGTTCTTC	CATLVLAGHNGQFF
.	TRBV6-5	.	TRBJ2-7	TGTGCCAGCAGCGGAATAGCTACTGGCTCCTACGGGCAGTACTTC	CASSGIATGSYGQYF
many	TRBV3-1	.	TRBJ2-1	TGTGCCAGCAGCCAAGATAAAGTTGGACCGGAGCAGTTCTTC	CASSQDKVGPEQFF
medium-sized	TRBV12-3/TRBV12-4	.	TRBJ1-5	TGTGCCAGCAGTTTGACAGGCAATCAGCCCCAGCATTTT	CASSLTGNQPQHF
many	TRBV20-1	.	TRBJ1-1	TGCAGTGCCACGGGGGGGAGGCCCACTGAAGCTTTCTTT	CSATGGRPTEAFF
few	TRBV15	.	TRBJ2-1	TGTGCCACCAGCAGTCGGCGGGCAGAAGATGAGCAGTTCTTC	CATSSRRAEDEQFF
medium-sized	TRBV5-1	.	TRBJ2-7	TGCGCCAGCAGCTCCGCGGGGACCTACGAGCAGTACTTC	CASSSAGTYEQYF
few	TRBV10-3	.	TRBJ2-3	TGTGCCATCAGTGAGATGGCGGGCAAATCTAGCACAGATACGCAGTATTTT	CAISEMAGKSSTDTQYF
few	TRBV4-2	TRBD1	TRBJ1-1	TGTGCCAGCAGCACCCCGACAGGGGGTTTGGGCACTGAAGCTTTCTTT	CASSTPTGGLGTEAFF
medium-sized	TRBV5-1	TRBD2	TRBJ2-1	TGCGCCAGCACCGTGTCGGAGCGGGAGGGCCGGAATGAGCAGTTCTTC	CASTVSEREGRNEQFF
many	TRBV7-9	.	TRBJ1-1	TGTGCCAGCAGCTTGTTAGGGGGGGTGGACACTGAAGCTTTCTTT	CASSLLGGVDTEAFF
.	TRBV12-3/TRBV12-4	.	TRBJ1-5	TGTGCCAGCAGTTCGGGAGGAGATATCGGCAATCAGCCCCAGCATTTT	CASSSGGDIGNQPQHF
medium-sized	TRBV5-1	.	TRBJ1-1	TGCGCCAGCAGCTCCTCCTCACACGGGCGGAACACTGAAGCTTTCTTT	CASSSSSHGRNTEAFF
.	TRBV10-3	.	TRBJ1-2	TGTGCCATCAGTGCTGAGGGGGGCTATGGCTACACCTTC	CAISAEGGYGYTF
many	TRBV29-1	.	TRBJ1-1	TGCAGCGCCGTGGGGGATATGAACACTGAAGCTTTCTTT	CSAVGDMNTEAFF
many	TRBV6-5	.	TRBJ2-3	TGTGCCAGCAGTTACCAGATTGCAGATACGCAGTATTTT	CASSYQIADTQYF
many	TRBV7-2	.	TRBJ1-2	TGTGCCAGCAGCTCCCCCGGGGAGAACTATGGCTACACCTTC	CASSSPGENYGYTF
.	TRBV20-1	TRBD2	TRBJ2-1	TGCAGTGCAAAAACGGGAGGAACCTCCTACAATGAGCAGTTCTTC	CSAKTGGTSYNEQFF
many	TRBV29-1	.	TRBJ1-2	TGCAGCGTTGACGAGACAAGGACTAACTATGGCTACACCTTC	CSVDETRTNYGYTF
medium-sized	TRBV4-1	TRBD2	TRBJ2-1	TGCGCCAGCAGCCACCGGACTAGCGGGCGTTCGAACGGCTACAATGAGCAGTTCTTC	CASSHRTSGRSNGYNEQFF
many	TRBV7-2	.	TRBJ2-4	TGTGCCAGCAGCCCAGGAATTTCGGGGAACATTCAGTACTTC	CASSPGISGNIQYF
medium-sized	TRBV7-3	.	TRBJ2-7	TGTGCCAGCAGCTCCCAAGGGGGCGAGCAGTACTTC	CASSSQGGEQYF
many	TRBV7-9	.	TRBJ2-7	TGTGCCAGCAGCCCGCTCAACGGAGAGCAGTACTTC	CASSPLNGEQYF